One TCR beta chain is described in this entry. Antigen specificity is unknown. The source of the sample is a study of OX40 agonist ivuxolimab in advanced cancers. Regarding the study as a whole: CD8+ T cells showed, on average, more clonal expansion than CD4+ cells. Expanded peripheral T cell antigen specificity was not determined.

At baseline, cycle 4 day 1, and cycle 7 day 1, blood was sampled. Using immunoSEQ multiplex PCR, the repertoire was profiled, and TCRdb retains in-frame clones only, with some absent. The sample has 55,000 to 65,000 clones, 80% to 90% seen once. The germline CDR1 and CDR2 sequences are SGHVS and FQNEAQ. The length of the CDR3 is 17 residues. V lost 5 bases and J 7 bases, leaving 26 bases between the germline ends. The source is an adult with an advanced solid tumor such as melanoma, head and neck, liver or kidney cancer. The sequencing used CD4+ or CD8+ T cells sorted from blood, collected in a trial of the OX40 agonist ivuxolimab. V gene TRBV7-8 combines with J gene TRBJ1-1; a weak D match, TRBD1 (5 bases). Here the CDR3 DNA reads TGTGCCAGCAGCATCCCTTCGGGCGGGGCGAGGGGCTTTGAAGCTTTCTTT. This codes for CASSIPSGGARGFEAFF.